Listed below are T cell receptor beta chains from one sample, sequenced in a study of CD8+ T cells in alopecia areata. TCRdb's table, derived via immunoSEQ multiplex PCR, lists solely in-frame clones and lacks some. Of roughly 130,000 clones listed, around three fifths are singletons. The sequenced sample was CD4+ T cells sorted from blood, obtained at week 0. These receptors were taken from a human donor with alopecia areata. CDR3s include the opening cysteine and the closing phenylalanine or tryptophan. Each record gives: V gene, D gene, clone size, J gene, CDR3 protein, CDR3 DNA. The D gene is left open where the match is weak. Clone size is shown for a subset of rows, as once, few, many or a class of expanded clone.

TRBV11-2,.,.,TRBJ2-3,CASSSYRVASTDTQYF,TGTGCCAGCAGCTCGTACAGGGTTGCAAGCACAGATACGCAGTATTTT
TRBV7-2,TRBD1,few,TRBJ1-6,CASTVDRESPLHF,TGTGCCAGCACCGTGGACAGGGAATCACCCCTCCACTTT
TRBV5-6,.,.,TRBJ2-6,CASSFRGSGANVLTF,TGTGCCAGCAGCTTTCGGGGATCCGGGGCCAACGTCCTGACTTTC
TRBV2,.,.,TRBJ2-5,CASSGIGGDYQETQYF,TGTGCCAGCAGTGGAATTGGCGGGGACTACCAAGAGACCCAGTACTTC
TRBV19,.,.,TRBJ2-5,CASSIGVQETQYF,TGTGCCAGTAGTATTGGTGTCCAAGAGACCCAGTACTTC
TRBV2,.,few,TRBJ2-5,CASSEAWGRGTQYF,TGTGCCAGCAGTGAAGCCTGGGGCCGAGGGACCCAGTACTTC
TRBV4-3,.,.,TRBJ2-1,CASSQDLSVGNEQFF,TGCGCCAGCAGCCAAGACTTATCAGTGGGGAATGAGCAGTTCTTC
TRBV19,.,.,TRBJ1-5,CASSSIEGFSNQPQHF,TGTGCCAGTAGTTCAATTGAGGGGTTTAGCAATCAGCCCCAGCATTTT
TRBV4-3,TRBD1,few,TRBJ2-7,CASSPGQGSYEQYF,TGCGCCAGCAGCCCTGGACAGGGCTCCTACGAGCAGTACTTC
TRBV7-3,.,.,TRBJ1-4,CASRLSPATNEKLFF,TGTGCCAGCAGGCTTTCACCAGCAACTAATGAAAAACTGTTTTTT
TRBV5-6,.,few,TRBJ2-1,CASSRGLDSNNEQFF,TGTGCCAGCAGCAGGGGACTGGACTCCAACAATGAGCAGTTCTTC
TRBV7-9,.,.,TRBJ2-1,CASTDNVRIDEQFF,TGTGCCAGCACCGACAATGTTAGGATCGATGAGCAGTTCTTC
TRBV19,TRBD1,few,TRBJ2-7,CASSNRDRAYEQYF,TGTGCCAGTAGTAACCGGGACAGGGCCTACGAGCAGTACTTC
TRBV7-2,.,.,TRBJ2-5,CASSFMQETQYF,TGTGCCAGCAGTTTCATGCAAGAGACCCAGTACTTC
TRBV19,.,.,TRBJ2-7,CASSMGPTVKQYF,TGTGCCAGTAGTATGGGACCCACGGTGAAGCAGTACTTC
TRBV25-1,TRBD1,.,TRBJ2-7,CASSVFRVDRGDEQYF,TGTGCCAGCAGTGTCTTTCGTGTGGACAGGGGGGACGAGCAGTACTTC
TRBV2,.,few,TRBJ1-5,CASRGPGANQPQHF,TGTGCCAGCAGAGGACCCGGGGCTAATCAGCCCCAGCATTTT